These T cell receptor beta chains were read from a single sample in a study of shared clonotypes between healthy human individuals. Libraries were prepared by immunoSEQ multiplex PCR; TCRdb keeps only in-frame clonotypes and omits some of them. The profile shows 950,000 to 1,300,000 clones, about 80% of them singletons. The source material was memory CD4+ T cells sorted from blood. These receptors came from a man between 18 and 35 years old in good health. Each CDR3 is given with its conserved first and last residue. The order of the fields is V gene, D gene, J gene, clone size, CDR3 DNA, CDR3 protein. The D gene is left open where the match is weak. Clone size is given for some rows only: seen once, a few or many times, or a class if the clone is expanded.

>TRBV2|-|TRBJ2-1|many
TGTGCCAGCAGTGACTCGGGAAACGAGCAGTTCTTC
CASSDSGNEQFF
>TRBV11-2|-|TRBJ2-1|-
TGTGCCAGCAGCCCCCGACTGCAGTCCTATGAGCAGTTCTTC
CASSPRLQSYEQFF
>TRBV10-3|-|TRBJ1-5|-
TGTGCCATCAGTGAGTCTGGGAATATCCTCCATCAGCCCCAGCATTTT
CAISESGNILHQPQHF
>TRBV5-1|TRBD2|TRBJ2-3|-
TGCGCCAGCAGCTTGGTACTAGCGGGGGGCACAGATACGCAGTATTTT
CASSLVLAGGTDTQYF
>TRBV25-1|-|TRBJ1-2|-
TGTGCCAGCAGTAACGGATTCTATGGCTACACCTTC
CASSNGFYGYTF
>TRBV11-3|-|TRBJ2-2|-
TGTGCCAGCAGCTCAGACCGCACCGGGGAGCTGTTTTTT
CASSSDRTGELFF
>TRBV9|-|TRBJ1-1|-
TGTGCCAGCAGCGTAAGGGGGGACACTGAAGCTTTCTTT
CASSVRGDTEAFF
>TRBV30|-|TRBJ1-2|-
TGTGCCTGGAGTGTAGACGGCTGGCAGGACTACACCTTC
CAWSVDGWQDYTF
>TRBV5-1|TRBD1|TRBJ1-1|many
TGCGCCAGCAGCGATAACCGGGACAGGGGGATCACTGAAGCTTTCTTT
CASSDNRDRGITEAFF
>TRBV6-5|TRBD1|TRBJ2-5|-
TGTGCCAGCAAAAGGACAGGAGGAGAGACCCAGTACTTC
CASKRTGGETQYF
>TRBV5-5|TRBD1|TRBJ1-1|-
TGTGCCAGCAGCTGGGGACAGGGAGCTTTAGCTTTCTTT
CASSWGQGALAFF
>TRBV19|TRBD2|TRBJ2-4|-
TGTGCCAGTAGTAGCGGGGGGGCCCTATCGGCCAAAAACATTCAGTACTTC
CASSSGGALSAKNIQYF
>TRBV5-6|-|TRBJ2-1|-
TGTGCCAGCAGCTGGAGAGCCCGGTGGCAGGAGCAGTTCTTC
CASSWRARWQEQFF
>TRBV23-1|-|TRBJ2-6|once
TGCGCCAGCAGTCAACAAACAGGGACTGGCTCTGGGGCCAACGTCCTGACTTTC
CASSQQTGTGSGANVLTF
>TRBV28|-|TRBJ1-2|-
TGTGCCAGCTTAGTCGCGTGGCCCAAAGGATATGGCTACACCTTC
CASLVAWPKGYGYTF
>TRBV6-5|-|TRBJ2-7|-
TGTGCCAGCAGTTATCTGGGGGAGCAGTACTTC
CASSYLGEQYF
>TRBV19|TRBD1|TRBJ2-7|-
TGTGCCAGTAGTCCGGACAGGGGTAGGACCTACGAGCAGTACTTC
CASSPDRGRTYEQYF
>TRBV5-1|-|TRBJ1-4|-
TGCGCCAGCAGCTTGACAGGGTGGGAAAAACTGTTTTTT
CASSLTGWEKLFF
>TRBV6-5|-|TRBJ1-2|-
TGTGCCAGCAGTGAAACAGGGTTCCATGGCTACACCTTC
CASSETGFHGYTF
>TRBV4-1|TRBD1|TRBJ1-6|-
TGCGCCAGCAGCGTGAGGGGACAGGGAGTAGGCAATTCACCCCTCCACTTT
CASSVRGQGVGNSPLHF
>TRBV18|-|TRBJ2-3|-
TGTGCCAGCTCCCGCTTCCAGGGTTCCAACACAGATACGCAGTATTTT
CASSRFQGSNTDTQYF
>TRBV10-3|-|TRBJ2-7|-
TGTGCCATCAGAGTACAGGTTAGCTACGAGCAGTACTTC
CAIRVQVSYEQYF
>TRBV7-2|-|TRBJ2-3|-
TGTGCCAGCAGCCCCACCCCGGGGGCAGGGACAGATACGCAGTATTTT
CASSPTPGAGTDTQYF
>TRBV7-3|TRBD1|TRBJ2-6|-
TGTGCCAGCAGCCCCTGGAGAGACAGGGCCCTCTCTGGGGCCAACGTCCTGACTTTC
CASSPWRDRALSGANVLTF
>TRBV2|-|TRBJ1-2|-
TGTGCCAGCAGTCCCGACATTACCTACACCTTC
CASSPDITYTF
>TRBV4-1|-|TRBJ1-3|once
TGCGCCAGCAGCCAAGAGTCGAGGGGCCCGGGAAACACCATATATTTT
CASSQESRGPGNTIYF
>TRBV27|-|TRBJ2-3|-
TGTGCCAGCAGTTTATCTGGGGGCACAGATACGCAGTATTTT
CASSLSGGTDTQYF
>TRBV6-6|-|TRBJ2-7|-
TGTGCCAGCAGTTACTCTGGCCCCTACGAGCAGTACTTC
CASSYSGPYEQYF
>TRBV28|TRBD1|TRBJ2-5|-
TGTGCCAGCAGTCCACTGACAGGGAACGTAGCTGAGACCCAGTACTTC
CASSPLTGNVAETQYF
>TRBV6-1|TRBD2|TRBJ2-3|once
TGTGCCAGCAGCCAGACTAGCGGTAGCACAGATACGCAGTATTTT
CASSQTSGSTDTQYF
>TRBV5-1|TRBD1|TRBJ1-2|-
TGCGCCAGCAGCTACCGGACAGGGGATAACTATGGCTACACCTTC
CASSYRTGDNYGYTF
>TRBV21-1|-|TRBJ1-6|-
TGTGCCAGCAGCAAAAATGGCGGAAATAATTCACCCCTCCACTTT
CASSKNGGNNSPLHF
>TRBV28|TRBD1|TRBJ1-5|few
TGTGCCAGCAGTTTCGGACAGGGGGCTCAGCCCCAGCATTTT
CASSFGQGAQPQHF
>TRBV19|-|TRBJ1-1|-
TGTGCCAGCACTCGTTCTTTAGGGGGGCAAATAAGAGCTTTCTTT
CASTRSLGGQIRAFF
>TRBV21-1|-|TRBJ1-4|many
TGTGCCAGCAGTCCCCCAAATGAAAAACTGTTTTTT
CASSPPNEKLFF
>TRBV18|-|TRBJ1-1|-
TGTGCCAGCTCACCACCGTACGGGAAGACTGAAGCTTTCTTT
CASSPPYGKTEAFF